This TCR beta chain was sequenced in a study of T cells in Graves' hyperthyroidism and ophthalmopathy. The sample holds many counts of this clonotype. The antigen remains undetermined. Regions amplified from RNA transcripts were the TCR beta CDR3 regions. TCR CDR3 underwent first-round RT-PCR with the HTBI primer set. TCRdb re-analysed the multiplex PCR reads in MiXCR, keeping a single row per CDR3 protein. The sample has hundreds of thousands of distinct CDR3 sequences, 14% seen once. Whole-study results and caveats: Ophthalmopathy and stable hyperthyroidism were separated by a 13 V-J model. Most clonotypes expanded in thyroid above 0.001 were likewise present in blood.

The J segment lost 2 bases and the V segment lost 2 bases, leaving 8 bases of the junction unmatched. This CDR3 has 16 amino acids. Germline CDR1 SGDLS, CDR2 YYNGEE. In patients aged 18 to 65, hyperthyroidism was newly diagnosed, with duration under 2 months. The rearrangement uses TRBV9 and TRBJ2-3, with 7 bases aligning to TRBD1. The sequence was obtained from a woman younger than 30 with Graves' hyperthyroidism. The specimen sequenced was blood. The CDR3 region has the DNA TGTGCCAGCAGCGTGGCCCGGACAGGACCCACAGATACGCAGTATTTT. The encoded protein is CASSVARTGPTDTQYF.